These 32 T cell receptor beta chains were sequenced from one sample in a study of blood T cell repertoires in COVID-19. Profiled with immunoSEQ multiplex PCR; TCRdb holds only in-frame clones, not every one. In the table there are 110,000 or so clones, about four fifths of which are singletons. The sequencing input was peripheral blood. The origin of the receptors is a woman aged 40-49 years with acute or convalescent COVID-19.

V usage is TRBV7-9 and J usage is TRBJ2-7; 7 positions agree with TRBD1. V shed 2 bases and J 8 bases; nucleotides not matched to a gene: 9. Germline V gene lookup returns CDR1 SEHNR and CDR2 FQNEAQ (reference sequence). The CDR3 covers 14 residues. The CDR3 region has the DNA TGTGCCAGCAGCTTACTGTCCACAGGGGCCCAGCAGTACTTC. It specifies CASSLLSTGAQQYF.

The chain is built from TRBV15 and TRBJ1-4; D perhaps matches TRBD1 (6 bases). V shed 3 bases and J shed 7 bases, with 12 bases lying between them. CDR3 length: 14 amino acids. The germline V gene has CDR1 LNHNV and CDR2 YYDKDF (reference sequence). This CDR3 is CATSRDSEGEKLFF. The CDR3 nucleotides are TGTGCCACCAGCAGGGACAGTGAGGGTGAAAAACTGTTTTTT.

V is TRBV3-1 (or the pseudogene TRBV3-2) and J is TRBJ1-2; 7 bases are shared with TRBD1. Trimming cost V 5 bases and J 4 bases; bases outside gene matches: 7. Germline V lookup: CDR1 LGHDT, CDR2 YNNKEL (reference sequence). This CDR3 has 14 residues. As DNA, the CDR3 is TGTGCCAGCAGCTTTCGACAGGGAAGCTATGGCTACACCTTC. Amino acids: CASSFRQGSYGYTF.

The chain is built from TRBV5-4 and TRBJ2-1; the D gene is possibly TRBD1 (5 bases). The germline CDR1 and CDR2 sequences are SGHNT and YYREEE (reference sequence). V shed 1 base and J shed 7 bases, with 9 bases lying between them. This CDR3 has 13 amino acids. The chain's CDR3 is CASSLPGSNEQFF. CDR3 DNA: TGTGCCAGCAGCTTGCCAGGGTCAAATGAGCAGTTCTTC.

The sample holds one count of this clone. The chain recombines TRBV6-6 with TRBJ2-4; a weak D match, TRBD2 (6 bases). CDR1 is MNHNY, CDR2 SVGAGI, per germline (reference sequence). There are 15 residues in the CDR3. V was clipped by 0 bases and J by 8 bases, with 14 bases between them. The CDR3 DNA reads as TGTGCCAGCAGTTACTCTCTCCCCGGGAGCTACATTCAGTACTTC. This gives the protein CASSYSLPGSYIQYF.

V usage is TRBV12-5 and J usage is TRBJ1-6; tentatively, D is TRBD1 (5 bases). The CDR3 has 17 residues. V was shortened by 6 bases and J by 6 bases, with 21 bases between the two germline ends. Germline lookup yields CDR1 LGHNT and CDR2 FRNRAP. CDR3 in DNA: TGTGCTAGTGGAACCCACCGCGGGACCGAACTTAATTCACCCCTCCACTTT. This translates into CASGTHRGTELNSPLHF.

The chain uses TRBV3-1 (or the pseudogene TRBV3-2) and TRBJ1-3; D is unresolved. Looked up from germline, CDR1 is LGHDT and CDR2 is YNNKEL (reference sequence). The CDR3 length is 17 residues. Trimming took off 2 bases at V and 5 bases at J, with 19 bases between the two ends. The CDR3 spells CASSQKWAGNLRNTIYF. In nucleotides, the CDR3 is TGTGCCAGCAGCCAAAAGTGGGCCGGGAACCTTCGAAACACCATATATTTT.

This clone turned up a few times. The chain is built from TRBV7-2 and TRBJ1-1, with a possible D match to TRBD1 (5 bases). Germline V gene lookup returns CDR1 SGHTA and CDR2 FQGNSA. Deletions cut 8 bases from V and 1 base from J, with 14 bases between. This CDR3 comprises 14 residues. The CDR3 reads CASQTYQGNTEAFF. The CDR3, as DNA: TGTGCCAGCCAGACATATCAGGGGAACACTGAAGCTTTCTTT.

In DNA form, the CDR3 reads TGTGCCAGCAGCCATGGGACTAGCGGGGGGGCCTTCCGAGAGACCCAGTACTTC. It is translated as CASSHGTSGGAFRETQYF. This chain links TRBV7-9 with TRBJ2-5; 16 bases are shared with TRBD2. CDR3 size: 18 residues. Germline values: CDR1 SEHNR, CDR2 FQNEAQ (reference sequence). Trimming cost V 5 bases and J 4 bases; bases outside gene matches: 10.

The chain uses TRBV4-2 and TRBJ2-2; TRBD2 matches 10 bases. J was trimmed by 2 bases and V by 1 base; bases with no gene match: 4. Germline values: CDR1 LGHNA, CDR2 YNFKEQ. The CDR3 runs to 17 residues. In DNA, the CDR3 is TGTGCCAGCAGCCAAGTAGGACTAGCGGCTAACACCGGGGAGCTGTTTTTT. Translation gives CASSQVGLAANTGELFF.

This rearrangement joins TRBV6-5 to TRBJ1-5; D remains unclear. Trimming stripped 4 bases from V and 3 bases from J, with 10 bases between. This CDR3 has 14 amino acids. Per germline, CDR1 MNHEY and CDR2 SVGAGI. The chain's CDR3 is CASSFLADNQPQHF. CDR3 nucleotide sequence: TGTGCCAGCAGTTTTTTGGCGGACAATCAGCCCCAGCATTTT.

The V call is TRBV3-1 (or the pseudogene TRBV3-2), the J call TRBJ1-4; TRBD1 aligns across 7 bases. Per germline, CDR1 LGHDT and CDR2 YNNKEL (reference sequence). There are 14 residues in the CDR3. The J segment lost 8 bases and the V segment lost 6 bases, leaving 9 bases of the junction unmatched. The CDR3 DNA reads TGTGCCAGCAGTCCACTTGACAGGGTGGAAAAACTGTTTTTT. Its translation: CASSPLDRVEKLFF.

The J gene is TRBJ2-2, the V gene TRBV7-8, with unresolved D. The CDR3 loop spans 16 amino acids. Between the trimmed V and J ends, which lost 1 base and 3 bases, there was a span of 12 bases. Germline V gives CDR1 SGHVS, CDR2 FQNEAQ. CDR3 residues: CASSLDLVRYTGELFF. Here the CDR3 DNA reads TGTGCCAGCAGCTTAGATTTGGTCAGATACACCGGGGAGCTGTTTTTT.

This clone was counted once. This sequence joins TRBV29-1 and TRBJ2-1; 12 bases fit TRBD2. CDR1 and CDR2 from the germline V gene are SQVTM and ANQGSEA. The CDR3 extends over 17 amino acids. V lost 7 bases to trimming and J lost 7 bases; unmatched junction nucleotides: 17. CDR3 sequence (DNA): TGCAGCGCCCGCCGGGCTAGCGGGGGGGCGCGGGGGAATGAGCAGTTCTTC. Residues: CSARRASGGARGNEQFF.

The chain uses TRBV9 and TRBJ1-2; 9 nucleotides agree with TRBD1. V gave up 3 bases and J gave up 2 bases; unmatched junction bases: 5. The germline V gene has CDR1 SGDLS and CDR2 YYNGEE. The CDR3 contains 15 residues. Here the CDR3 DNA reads TGTGCCAGCAGCGCGGATGGGACAGGGAACTATGGCTACACCTTC. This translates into CASSADGTGNYGYTF.

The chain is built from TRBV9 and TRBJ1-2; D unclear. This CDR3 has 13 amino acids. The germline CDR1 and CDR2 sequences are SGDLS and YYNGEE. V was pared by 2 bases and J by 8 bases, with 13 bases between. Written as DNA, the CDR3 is TGTGCCAGCAGCGTGGCCCCCGATGAAGGCTACACCTTC. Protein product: CASSVAPDEGYTF.

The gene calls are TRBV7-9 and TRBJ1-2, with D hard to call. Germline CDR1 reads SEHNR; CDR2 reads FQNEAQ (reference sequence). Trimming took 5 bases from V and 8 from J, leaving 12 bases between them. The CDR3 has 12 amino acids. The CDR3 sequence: CASSHSGQGYTF. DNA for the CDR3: TGTGCCAGCAGCCATAGTGGGCAAGGCTACACCTTC.

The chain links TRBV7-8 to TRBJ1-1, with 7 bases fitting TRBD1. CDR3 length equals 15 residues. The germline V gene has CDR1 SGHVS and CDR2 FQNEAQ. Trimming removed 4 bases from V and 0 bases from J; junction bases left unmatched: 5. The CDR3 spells CASSSTGLMNTEAFF. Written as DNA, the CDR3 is TGTGCCAGCAGCTCGACAGGGTTGATGAACACTGAAGCTTTCTTT.

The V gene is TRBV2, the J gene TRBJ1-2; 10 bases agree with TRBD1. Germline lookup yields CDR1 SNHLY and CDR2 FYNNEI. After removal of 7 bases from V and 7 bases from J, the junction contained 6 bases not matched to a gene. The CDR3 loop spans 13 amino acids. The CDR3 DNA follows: TGTGCCAGCACCCTAGGGACAGGGGCTGGCTACACCTTC. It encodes CASTLGTGAGYTF.

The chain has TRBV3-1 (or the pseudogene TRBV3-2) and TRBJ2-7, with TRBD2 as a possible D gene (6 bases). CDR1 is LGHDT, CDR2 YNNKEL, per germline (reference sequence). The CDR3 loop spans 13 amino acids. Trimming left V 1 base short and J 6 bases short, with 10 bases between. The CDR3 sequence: CASSQVEAGEQYF. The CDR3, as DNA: TGTGCCAGCAGCCAAGTGGAAGCGGGCGAGCAGTACTTC.

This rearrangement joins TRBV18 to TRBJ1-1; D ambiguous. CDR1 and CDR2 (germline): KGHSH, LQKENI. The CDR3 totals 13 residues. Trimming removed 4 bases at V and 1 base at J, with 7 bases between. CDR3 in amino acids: CASSLGRNTEAFF. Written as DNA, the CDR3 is TGTGCCAGCTCACTTGGCAGGAACACTGAAGCTTTCTTT.

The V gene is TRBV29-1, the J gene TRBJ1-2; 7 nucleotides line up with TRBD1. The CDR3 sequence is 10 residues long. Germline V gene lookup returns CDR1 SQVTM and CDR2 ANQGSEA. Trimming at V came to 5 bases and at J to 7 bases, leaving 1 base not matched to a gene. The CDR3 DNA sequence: TGCAGCGTTTGGACAGGTGGCTACACCTTC. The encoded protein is CSVWTGGYTF.

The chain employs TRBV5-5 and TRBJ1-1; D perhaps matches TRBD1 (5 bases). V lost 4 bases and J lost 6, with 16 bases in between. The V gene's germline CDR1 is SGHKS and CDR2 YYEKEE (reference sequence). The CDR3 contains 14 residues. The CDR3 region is CASSLTQEQAEAFF. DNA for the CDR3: TGTGCCAGCAGCCTCACACAGGAGCAGGCTGAAGCTTTCTTT. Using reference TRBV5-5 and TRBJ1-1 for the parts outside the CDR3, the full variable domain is DAGVTQSPTHLIKTRGQQVTLRCSPISGHKSVSWYQQVLGQGPQFIFQYYEKEERGRGNFPDRFSARQFPNYSSELNVNALLLGDSALYLCASSLTQEQAEAFFGQGTRLTVV.

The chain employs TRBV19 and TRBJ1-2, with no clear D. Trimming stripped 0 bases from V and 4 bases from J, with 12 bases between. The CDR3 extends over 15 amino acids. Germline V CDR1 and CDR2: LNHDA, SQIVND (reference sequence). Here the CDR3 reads CASSIDPPGGYGYTF. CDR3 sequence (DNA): TGTGCCAGTAGTATAGATCCTCCAGGAGGCTATGGCTACACCTTC.

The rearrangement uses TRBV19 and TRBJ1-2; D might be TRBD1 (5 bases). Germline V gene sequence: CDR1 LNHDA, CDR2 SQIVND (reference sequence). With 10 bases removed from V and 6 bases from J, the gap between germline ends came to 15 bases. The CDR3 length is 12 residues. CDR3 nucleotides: TGTGCCATACGACATACGGGGGATGGCTACACCTTC. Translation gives CAIRHTGDGYTF.

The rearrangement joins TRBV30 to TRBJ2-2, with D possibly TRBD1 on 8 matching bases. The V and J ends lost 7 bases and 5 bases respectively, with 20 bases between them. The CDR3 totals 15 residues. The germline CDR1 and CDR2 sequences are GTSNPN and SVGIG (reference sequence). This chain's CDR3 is CASLNDRGGTGELFF. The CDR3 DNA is TGTGCCTCCTTAAATGACAGGGGAGGGACCGGGGAGCTGTTTTTT.

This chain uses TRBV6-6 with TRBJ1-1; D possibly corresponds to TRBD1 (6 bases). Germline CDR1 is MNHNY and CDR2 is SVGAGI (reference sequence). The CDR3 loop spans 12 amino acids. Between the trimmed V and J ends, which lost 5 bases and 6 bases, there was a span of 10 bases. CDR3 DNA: TGTGCCAGCAGTCGACAGGTCCCTGAAGCTTTCTTT. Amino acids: CASSRQVPEAFF.

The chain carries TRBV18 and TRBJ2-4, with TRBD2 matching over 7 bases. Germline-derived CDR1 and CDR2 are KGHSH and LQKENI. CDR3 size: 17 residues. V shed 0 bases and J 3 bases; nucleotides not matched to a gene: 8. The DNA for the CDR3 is TGTGCCAGCTCACCACCGAGTTTAGCGGGCAACAAAAACATTCAGTACTTC. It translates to CASSPPSLAGNKNIQYF.

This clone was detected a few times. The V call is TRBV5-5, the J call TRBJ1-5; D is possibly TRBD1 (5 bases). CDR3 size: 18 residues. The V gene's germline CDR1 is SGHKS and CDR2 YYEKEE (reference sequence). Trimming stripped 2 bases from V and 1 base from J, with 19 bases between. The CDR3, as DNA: TGTGCCAGCAGCTTCAGGTCTTTAGGGGCCGGCAGCAATCAGCCCCAGCATTTT. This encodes CASSFRSLGAGSNQPQHF.

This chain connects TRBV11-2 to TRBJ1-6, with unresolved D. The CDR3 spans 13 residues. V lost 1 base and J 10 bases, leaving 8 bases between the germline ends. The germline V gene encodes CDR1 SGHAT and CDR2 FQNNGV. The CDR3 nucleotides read TGTGCCAGCAGCTTAGTTCAGATATCACCCCTCCACTTT. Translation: CASSLVQISPLHF.

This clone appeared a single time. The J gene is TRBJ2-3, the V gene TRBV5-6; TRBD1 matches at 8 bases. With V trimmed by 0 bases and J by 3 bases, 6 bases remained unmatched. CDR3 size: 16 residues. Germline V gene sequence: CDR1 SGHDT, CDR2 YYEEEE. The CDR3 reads CASSLGTGRRTDTQYF. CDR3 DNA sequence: TGTGCCAGCAGCTTGGGGACAGGGAGGAGGACAGATACGCAGTATTTT.

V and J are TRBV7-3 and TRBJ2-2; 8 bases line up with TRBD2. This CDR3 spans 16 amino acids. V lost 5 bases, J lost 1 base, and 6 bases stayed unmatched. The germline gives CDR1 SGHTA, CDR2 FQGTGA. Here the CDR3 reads CASSPKLAGNTGELFF. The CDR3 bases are TGTGCCAGCAGCCCGAAGCTAGCGGGGAACACCGGGGAGCTGTTTTTT.